Presented here are 13 T cell receptor beta chains from one specimen sequenced in a study of T cell responses to AZD1222 COVID-19 vaccine. Only in-frame clones appear in the TCRdb table, and some are missing; sequencing was by immunoSEQ multiplex PCR. The sample consists of 160,000 or so clones, approximately 90% of them appearing once. The sequencing used peripheral blood, collected on day 0 of AZD1222 vaccination. These receptors came from an adult in good health.

The J gene is TRBJ2-3, the V gene TRBV11-3; 8 bases map to TRBD2. CDR3 length equals 15 residues. V trimming: 5 bases; J trimming: 0 bases; junction bases outside the gene matches: 4. Germline CDR1 SGHNT, CDR2 YENEEA. The CDR3 here is CASSPGGVSTDTQYF. As DNA, the CDR3 is TGTGCCAGCAGCCCCGGGGGGGTGAGCACAGATACGCAGTATTTT.

The chain carries TRBV28 and TRBJ1-5, with 8 nucleotides matching TRBD1. Germline V gene sequence: CDR1 MDHEN, CDR2 SYDVKM. With V trimmed by 2 bases and J by 3 bases, 3 bases remained unmatched. There are 15 residues in the CDR3. The CDR3 nucleotides read TGTGCCAGCAGTTTAGGACAGGGCTTCAATCAGCCCCAGCATTTT. Its translation: CASSLGQGFNQPQHF.

CDR3 nucleotides: TGTGCCACCAGCCCGAATCCGGGACAGGGGAACGAGCAGTACTTC. Its protein is CATSPNPGQGNEQYF. This rearrangement joins TRBV24-1 to TRBJ2-7, with 10 bases lining up with TRBD1. Trimming took 7 bases from V and 5 from J; bases not matched to a gene: 10. The CDR3 is 15 residues long. The germline V gene encodes CDR1 KGHDR and CDR2 SFDVKD.

The gene calls are TRBV2 and TRBJ2-3; D is unclear. Trimming took 3 bases from V and 0 from J, leaving 7 bases between them. Germline CDR1 is SNHLY and CDR2 is FYNNEI. This CDR3 spans 14 amino acids. CDR3: CASSEPKSTDTQYF. The CDR3 nucleotides read TGTGCCAGCAGTGAGCCAAAAAGCACAGATACGCAGTATTTT.

V and J are TRBV6-5 and TRBJ2-3, with 8 bases matching TRBD1. The junction had 8 bases not matched to a gene; V was cut back by 5 bases and J by 7 bases. The germline CDR1 and CDR2 sequences are MNHEY and SVGAGI. CDR3 length: 14 amino acids. DNA of the CDR3: TGTGCCAGCAGTCCAAGGACAGGGATGCATACGCAGTATTTT. Translated: CASSPRTGMHTQYF.

The genes are TRBV5-4 and TRBJ2-7; no clear D. Between the trimmed V and J ends, which lost 5 bases and 0 bases, there was a span of 15 bases. CDR1 and CDR2 from the germline V gene are SGHNT and YYREEE (reference sequence). The CDR3 extends over 15 amino acids. The CDR3 loop reads CASSLIYASSYEQYF. CDR3 sequence (DNA): TGTGCCAGCAGTTTGATCTACGCAAGCTCCTACGAGCAGTACTTC.

The chain joins TRBV5-1 to TRBJ1-1, with 9 bases aligning to TRBD1. V lost 4 bases, J lost 4 bases, and 11 bases stayed unmatched. The CDR3 totals 16 residues. Germline V gene sequence: CDR1 SGHRS, CDR2 YFSETQ. The CDR3 DNA follows: TGCGCCAGCAGCCCGGAGTTAGGACAGGGGCCCACTGAAGCTTTCTTT. Encoded protein: CASSPELGQGPTEAFF.

The CDR3 DNA is TGTGCCAGCAGCCAAGGCACTGAAGCTTTCTTT. Encoded protein: CASSQGTEAFF. The rearrangement links TRBV3-1 (or the pseudogene TRBV3-2) to TRBJ1-1; no reliable D call. CDR3 length: 11 amino acids. Germline CDR1 LGHDT, CDR2 YNNKEL (reference sequence). Trimming left V 1 base short and J 4 bases short, with 1 base between.

The genes are TRBV9 and TRBJ2-1, with 7 bases lining up with TRBD2. Per germline, CDR1 SGDLS and CDR2 YYNGEE. This CDR3 spans 16 amino acids. V lost 0 bases, J lost 0 bases, and 3 bases stayed unmatched. This CDR3 reads CASSVGRESSYNEQFF. The CDR3 nucleotides read TGTGCCAGCAGCGTAGGGCGGGAGAGCTCCTACAATGAGCAGTTCTTC.

This clone was seen just once. This chain links TRBV6-2 or TRBV6-3 with TRBJ2-1, with TRBD2 matching over 12 bases. V was pared by 0 bases and J by 4 bases, with 13 bases of the junction left unmatched. This CDR3 is 20 amino acids long. Germline assignment: CDR1 MNHEY and CDR2 SVGEGT. The CDR3 nucleotides are TGTGCCAGCAGTTACTCAATGGGGCTAGCGGGAGGGCCGAAGTACAATGAGCAGTTCTTC. This encodes CASSYSMGLAGGPKYNEQFF.

In its sample, this clone was seen once. The junction does not match germline at one end; this may be a read error. The V call is TRBV11-2, the J call TRBJ2-1; D perhaps matches TRBD2 (5 bases). The CDR3 has 13 residues. Germline lookup yields CDR1 SGHAT and CDR2 FQNNGV. This CDR3 is CASSLDYYNEQFF. Here the CDR3 DNA reads TGTGCCAGCAGCCTAGACTACTACAATGAGCAGTTCTTC.

J is TRBJ1-4 and V is TRBV11-3, with a weak D call TRBD1 (5 bases). CDR1 SGHNT and CDR2 YENEEA come from the germline V gene. This CDR3 region has 16 residues. The V and J ends lost 2 bases and 5 bases respectively, with 15 bases between them. The CDR3 region is CASSLTGGVENEKLFF. The CDR3 DNA follows: TGTGCCAGCAGCTTAACCGGGGGTGTGGAGAATGAAAAACTGTTTTTT.

This clone was seen once. The chain recombines TRBV11-2 with TRBJ1-6; 7 bases align to TRBD1. Trimming cost V 8 bases and J 7 bases; bases outside gene matches: 11. Germline V gene data show CDR1 as SGHAT and CDR2 as FQNNGV. This CDR3 region has 15 residues. In DNA, the CDR3 is TGTGCCAGCTCCTACGCAGGGGGGATAAATTCACCCCTCCACTTT. Its protein product is CASSYAGGINSPLHF.